The T cell receptor beta chain described here comes from a study of graft-versus-host responses after intestinal transplantation. On the study more broadly: Recipients were all induced with anti-thymocyte globulin, then given tacrolimus and steroids for around 3 years.

Worth noting for this clone: What it binds is not known.

Study-wide points: The study associated peak circulating GvH clone levels with early post-transplant HvG declines. Clonal ratios of graft-versus-host to host-versus-graft in allografts were high for patients exhibiting graft-donor T cell macrochimerism. GvH clones were found in recipient marrow; some appeared first in ileum or blood.

Germline lookup yields CDR1 SGHAT and CDR2 FQNNGV. The J segment lost 3 bases and the V segment lost 3 bases, leaving 11 bases of the junction unmatched. CDR3 length equals 17 residues. The data were produced by immunoSEQ multiplex PCR, yet TCRdb's version contains in-frame clones alone and is incomplete. The sample shows 40,000 to 45,000 clones, about 89% of them seen only once. The receptor was isolated from a human patient who received an intestinal transplant, so some T cells may come from the graft donor. This sequence joins TRBV11-2 and TRBJ2-3; 8 nucleotides align to TRBD2. Material: PBMCs, obtained about 330 days after intestinal transplant. Written as DNA, the CDR3 is TGTGCCAGCAGCTTGACTAGCGCCCGAGCCTTGACAGATACGCAGTATTTT. Its protein product is CASSLTSARALTDTQYF.